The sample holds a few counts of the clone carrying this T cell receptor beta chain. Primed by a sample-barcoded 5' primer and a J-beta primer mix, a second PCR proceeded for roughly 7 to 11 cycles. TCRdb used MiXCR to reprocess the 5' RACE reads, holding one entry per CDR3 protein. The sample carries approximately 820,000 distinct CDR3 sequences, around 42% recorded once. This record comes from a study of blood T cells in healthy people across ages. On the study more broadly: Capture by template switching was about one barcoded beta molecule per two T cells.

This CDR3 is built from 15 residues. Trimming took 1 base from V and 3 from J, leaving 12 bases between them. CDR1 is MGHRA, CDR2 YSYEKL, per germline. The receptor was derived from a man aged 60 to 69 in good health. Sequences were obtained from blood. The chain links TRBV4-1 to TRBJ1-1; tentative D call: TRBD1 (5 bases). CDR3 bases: TGCGCCAGCAGCCAAGCGGCCGGGGGGTACACTGAAGCTTTCTTT. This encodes CASSQAAGGYTEAFF.